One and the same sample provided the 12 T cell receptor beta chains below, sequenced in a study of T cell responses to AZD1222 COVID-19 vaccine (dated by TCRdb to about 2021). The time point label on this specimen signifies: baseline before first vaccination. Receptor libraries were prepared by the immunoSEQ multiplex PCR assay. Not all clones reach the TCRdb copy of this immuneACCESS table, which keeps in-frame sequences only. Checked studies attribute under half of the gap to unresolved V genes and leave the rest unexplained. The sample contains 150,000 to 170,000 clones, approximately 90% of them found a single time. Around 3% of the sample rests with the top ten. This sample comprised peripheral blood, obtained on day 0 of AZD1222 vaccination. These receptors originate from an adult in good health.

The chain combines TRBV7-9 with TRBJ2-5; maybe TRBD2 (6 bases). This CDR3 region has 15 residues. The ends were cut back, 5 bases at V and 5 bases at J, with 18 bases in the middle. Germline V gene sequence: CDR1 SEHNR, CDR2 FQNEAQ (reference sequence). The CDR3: CASSPWGVSGETQYF. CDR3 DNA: TGTGCCAGCAGCCCCTGGGGGGTATCGGGCGAGACCCAGTACTTC.

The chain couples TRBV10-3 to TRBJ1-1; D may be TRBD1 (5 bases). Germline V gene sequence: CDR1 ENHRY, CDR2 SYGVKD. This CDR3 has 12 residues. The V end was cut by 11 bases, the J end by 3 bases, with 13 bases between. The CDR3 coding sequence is TGTGCCGCCCAGGGTATGGACACTGAAGCTTTCTTT. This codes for CAAQGMDTEAFF.

CDR3: CASSMGQGATYEQYF. The CDR3 DNA sequence: TGTGCCAGTAGTATGGGACAGGGGGCTACCTACGAGCAGTACTTC. The chain couples TRBV19 to TRBJ2-7, with 12 bases fitting TRBD1. This CDR3 spans 15 amino acids. The trim removed 3 bases at V and 2 bases at J, leaving 2 bases unmatched. The germline gives CDR1 LNHDA, CDR2 SQIVND (reference sequence). The full variable domain, in which reference TRBV19 and TRBJ2-7 provide the parts outside the CDR3, is DGGITQSPKYLFRKEGQNVTLSCEQNLNHDAMYWYRQDPGQGLRLIYYSQIVNDFQKGDIAEGYSVSREKKESFPLTVTSAQKNPTAFYLCASSMGQGATYEQYFGPGTRLTVT.

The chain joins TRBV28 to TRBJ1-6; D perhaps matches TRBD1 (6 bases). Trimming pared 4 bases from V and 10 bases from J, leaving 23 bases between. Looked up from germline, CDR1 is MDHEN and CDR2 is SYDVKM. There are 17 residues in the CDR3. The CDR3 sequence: CASSSGAIGEWGSPLHF. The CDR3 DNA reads TGTGCCAGCAGTTCAGGGGCCATAGGGGAGTGGGGCTCACCCCTCCACTTT.

The CDR3 coding sequence is TGTGCCAGCAGCCCACCGGCGAGCTTCTACGAGCAGTACTTC. Its translation: CASSPPASFYEQYF. This chain joins TRBV11-2 and TRBJ2-7, with no clear D. This CDR3 spans 14 amino acids. V lost 5 bases to trimming and J lost 3 bases, with 14 bases between them. Looked up from germline, CDR1 is SGHAT and CDR2 is FQNNGV.

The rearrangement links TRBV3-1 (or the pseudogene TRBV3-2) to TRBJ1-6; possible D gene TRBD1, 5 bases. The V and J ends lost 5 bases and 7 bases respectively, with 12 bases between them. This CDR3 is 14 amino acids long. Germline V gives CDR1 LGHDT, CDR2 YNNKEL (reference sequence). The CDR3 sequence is CASSLGEGNSPLHF. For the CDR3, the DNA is TGTGCCAGCAGCTTGGGGGAGGGCAATTCACCCCTCCACTTT.

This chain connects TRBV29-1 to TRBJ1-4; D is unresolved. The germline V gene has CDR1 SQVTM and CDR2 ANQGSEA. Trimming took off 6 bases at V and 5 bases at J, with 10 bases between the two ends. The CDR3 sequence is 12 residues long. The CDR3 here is CSVSEVNEKLFF. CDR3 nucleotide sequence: TGCAGCGTGTCAGAGGTGAATGAAAAACTGTTTTTT.

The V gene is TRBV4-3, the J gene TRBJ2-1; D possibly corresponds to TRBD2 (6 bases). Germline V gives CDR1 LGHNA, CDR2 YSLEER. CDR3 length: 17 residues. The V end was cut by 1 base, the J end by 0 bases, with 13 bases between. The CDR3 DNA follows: TGCGCCAGCAGCCAAGGGTCCGGGGGTTACTCCTACAATGAGCAGTTCTTC. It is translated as CASSQGSGGYSYNEQFF.

DNA for the CDR3: TGTGCCAGCAGCTACCTGACAGGGTCCATGAACACTGAAGCTTTCTTT. As protein: CASSYLTGSMNTEAFF. The rearrangement links TRBV13 to TRBJ1-1, with 7 bases matching TRBD1. The CDR3 covers 16 residues. The germline gives CDR1 PRHDT, CDR2 FYEKMQ (reference sequence). The J segment lost 0 bases and the V segment lost 4 bases, leaving 8 bases of the junction unmatched.

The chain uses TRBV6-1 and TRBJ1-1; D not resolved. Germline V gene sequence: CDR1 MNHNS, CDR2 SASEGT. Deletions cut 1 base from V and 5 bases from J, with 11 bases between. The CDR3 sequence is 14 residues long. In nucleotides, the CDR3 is TGTGCCAGCAGTGAAGGGGGATCTAGAACTGAAGCTTTCTTT. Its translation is CASSEGGSRTEAFF.

Here the CDR3 reads CASSLAFPRPPGELFF. The CDR3, as DNA: TGTGCCAGCAGCTTAGCGTTTCCCAGGCCGCCCGGGGAGCTGTTTTTT. This chain joins TRBV7-2 and TRBJ2-2; D ambiguous. From germline, CDR1 is SGHTA and CDR2 FQGNSA. This CDR3 region has 16 residues. Trimming took off 0 bases at V and 6 bases at J, with 14 bases between the two ends.

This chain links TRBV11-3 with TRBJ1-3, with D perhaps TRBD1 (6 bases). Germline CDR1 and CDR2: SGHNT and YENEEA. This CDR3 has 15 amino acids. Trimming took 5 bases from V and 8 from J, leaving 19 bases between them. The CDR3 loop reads CASSRTTGFLHTIYF. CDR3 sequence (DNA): TGTGCCAGCAGCCGTACCACAGGGTTTCTGCACACCATATATTTT. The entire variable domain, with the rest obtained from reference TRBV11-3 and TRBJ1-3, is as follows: EAGVVQSPRYKIIEKKQPVAFWCNPISGHNTLYWYLQNLGQGPELLIRYENEEAVDDSQLPKDRFSAERLKGVDSTLKIQPAELGDSAVYLCASSRTTGFLHTIYFGEGSWLTVV.